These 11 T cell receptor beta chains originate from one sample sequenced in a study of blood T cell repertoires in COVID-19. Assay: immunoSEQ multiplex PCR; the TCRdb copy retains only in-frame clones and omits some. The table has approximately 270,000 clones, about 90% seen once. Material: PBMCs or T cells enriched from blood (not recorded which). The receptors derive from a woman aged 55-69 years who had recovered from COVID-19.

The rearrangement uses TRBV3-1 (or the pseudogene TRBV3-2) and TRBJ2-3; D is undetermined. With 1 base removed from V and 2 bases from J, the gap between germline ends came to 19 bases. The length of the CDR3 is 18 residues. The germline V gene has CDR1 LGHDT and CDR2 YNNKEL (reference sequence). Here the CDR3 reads CASSQALTDLTFTDTQYF. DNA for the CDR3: TGTGCCAGCAGCCAAGCTCTGACTGACCTGACCTTCACAGATACGCAGTATTTT.

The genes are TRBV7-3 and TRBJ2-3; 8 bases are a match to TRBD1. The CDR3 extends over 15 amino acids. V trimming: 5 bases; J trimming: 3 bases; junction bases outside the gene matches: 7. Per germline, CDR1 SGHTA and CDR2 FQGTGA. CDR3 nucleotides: TGTGCCAGCAGCACCAGGACAGGGAGTACAGATACGCAGTATTTT. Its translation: CASSTRTGSTDTQYF.

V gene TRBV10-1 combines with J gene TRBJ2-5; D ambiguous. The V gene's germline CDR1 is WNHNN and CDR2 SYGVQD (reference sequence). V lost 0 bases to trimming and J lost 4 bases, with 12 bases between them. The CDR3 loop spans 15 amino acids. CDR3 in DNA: TGCGCCAGCAGTGAGTCGTTCGTCGGAGCAGAGACCCAGTACTTC. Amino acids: CASSESFVGAETQYF.

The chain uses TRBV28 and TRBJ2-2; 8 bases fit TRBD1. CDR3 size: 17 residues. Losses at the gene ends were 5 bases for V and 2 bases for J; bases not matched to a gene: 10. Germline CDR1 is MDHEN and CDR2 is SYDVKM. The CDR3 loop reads CASSQRRDRTNTGELFF. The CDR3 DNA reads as TGTGCCAGCAGTCAACGACGGGACAGGACAAACACCGGGGAGCTGTTTTTT.

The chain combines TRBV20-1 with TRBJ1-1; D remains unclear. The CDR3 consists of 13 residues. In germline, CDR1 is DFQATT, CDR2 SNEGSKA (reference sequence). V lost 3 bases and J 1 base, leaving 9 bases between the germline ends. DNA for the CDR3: TGCAGTGCTAGTGTCAATTCGAACACTGAAGCTTTCTTT. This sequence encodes CSASVNSNTEAFF.

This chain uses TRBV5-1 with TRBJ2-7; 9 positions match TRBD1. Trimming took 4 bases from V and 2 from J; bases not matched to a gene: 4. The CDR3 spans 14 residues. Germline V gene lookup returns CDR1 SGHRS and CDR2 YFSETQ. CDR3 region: CASSQQGAAYEQYF. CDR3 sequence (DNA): TGCGCCAGCAGCCAACAGGGGGCTGCCTACGAGCAGTACTTC.

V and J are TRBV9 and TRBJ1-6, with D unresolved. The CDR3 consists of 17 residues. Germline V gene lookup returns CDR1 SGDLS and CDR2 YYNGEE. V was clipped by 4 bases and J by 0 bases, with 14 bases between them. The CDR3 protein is CASSLKTESSYNSPLHF. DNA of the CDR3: TGTGCCAGCAGCCTGAAAACTGAGAGCTCCTATAATTCACCCCTCCACTTT.

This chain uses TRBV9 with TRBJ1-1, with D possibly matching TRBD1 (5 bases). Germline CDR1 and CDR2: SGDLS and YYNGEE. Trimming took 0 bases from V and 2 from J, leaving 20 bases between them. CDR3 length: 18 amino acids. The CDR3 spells CASSVVTGRSTANTEAFF. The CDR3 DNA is TGTGCCAGCAGCGTAGTTACGGGTCGATCGACAGCCAACACTGAAGCTTTCTTT.

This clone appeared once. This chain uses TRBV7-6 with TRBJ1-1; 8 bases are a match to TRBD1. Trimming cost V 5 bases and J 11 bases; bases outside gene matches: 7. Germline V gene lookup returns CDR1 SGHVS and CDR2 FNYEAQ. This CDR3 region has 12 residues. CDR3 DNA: TGTGCCAGCAGCCCCGAGGACAGGGCTGCTTTCTTT. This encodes CASSPEDRAAFF.

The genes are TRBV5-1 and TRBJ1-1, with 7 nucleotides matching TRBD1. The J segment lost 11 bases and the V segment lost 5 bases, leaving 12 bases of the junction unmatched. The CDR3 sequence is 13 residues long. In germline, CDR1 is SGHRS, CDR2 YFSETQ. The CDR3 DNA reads TGCGCCAGCAGTTCGAGACAGGGCGCACGGGCTTTCTTT. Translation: CASSSRQGARAFF.

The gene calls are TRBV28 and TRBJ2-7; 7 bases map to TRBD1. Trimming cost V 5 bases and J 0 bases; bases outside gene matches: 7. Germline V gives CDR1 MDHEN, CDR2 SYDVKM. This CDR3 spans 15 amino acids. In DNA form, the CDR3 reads TGTGCCAGCAGTCCGGGACAGTTAAGCTCCTACGAGCAGTACTTC. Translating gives CASSPGQLSSYEQYF. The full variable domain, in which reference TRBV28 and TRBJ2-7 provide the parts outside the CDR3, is DVKVTQSSRYLVKRTGEKVFLECVQDMDHENMFWYRQDPGLGLRLIYFSYDVKMKEKGDIPEGYSVSREKKERFSLILESASTNQTSMYLCASSPGQLSSYEQYFGPGTRLTVT.